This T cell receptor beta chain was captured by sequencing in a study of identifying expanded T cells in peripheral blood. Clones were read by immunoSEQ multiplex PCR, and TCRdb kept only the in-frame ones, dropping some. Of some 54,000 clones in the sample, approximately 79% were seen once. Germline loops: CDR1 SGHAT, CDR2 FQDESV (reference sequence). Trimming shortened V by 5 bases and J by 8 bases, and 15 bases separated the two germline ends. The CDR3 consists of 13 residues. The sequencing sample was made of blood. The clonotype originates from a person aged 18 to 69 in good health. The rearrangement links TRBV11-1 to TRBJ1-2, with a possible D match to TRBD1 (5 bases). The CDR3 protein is CASSQGRAGGYTF. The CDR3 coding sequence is TGTGCCAGCAGCCAGGGACGTGCTGGAGGCTACACCTTC.